A selection of T cell receptor beta chains follows, all from one sample in a study of blood T cells in healthy people across ages. One entry per CDR3 protein results from TCRdb running MiXCR on the 5' RACE reads. The sample holds 1.5 million to 2 million distinct CDR3 sequences; 30% to 40% are singletons and the top ten take about 11%. Sequences were obtained from blood. These receptors all come from a woman under 40 in good health. The CDR3 runs from the conserved cysteine through the conserved F or W.

J: TRBJ2-1
V: TRBV28
CDR3: CASSFPIVPPYNEQFF

J: TRBJ2-7
V: TRBV3-1
CDR3: CASSRKYYEQYF

J: TRBJ2-3
V: TRBV6-1
CDR3: CASRTYGGGTDTQYF

J: TRBJ1-5
V: TRBV5-1
CDR3: CASSLEAAQPQHF

J: TRBJ2-1
V: TRBV10-3
CDR3: CAISDFNEQFF

J: TRBJ2-3
V: TRBV10-3
CDR3: CAISEPSSGAGRDTQYF

J: TRBJ1-4
V: TRBV12-3/TRBV12-4
CDR3: CASSDRGLEKLFF

J: TRBJ2-7
V: TRBV4-2
CDR3: CASSHFGSYEQYF

J: TRBJ2-7
V: TRBV20-1
CDR3: CSAREGGRDPYEQYF

J: TRBJ1-1
V: TRBV5-1
CDR3: CASSLEVSDEAFF

J: TRBJ1-1
V: TRBV10-2
CDR3: CASSDVTAENTEAFF

J: TRBJ1-2
V: TRBV29-1
CDR3: CSVPGGNYGYTF

J: TRBJ2-7
V: TRBV6-5
CDR3: CASRGGLPYEQYF

J: TRBJ2-1
V: TRBV6-2/TRBV6-3
CDR3: CASRGGLFSSYNEQFF

J: TRBJ2-2
V: TRBV25-1
CDR3: CASSDLGLNGELFF

J: TRBJ2-3
V: TRBV27
CDR3: CASSLGLTADTQYF

J: TRBJ1-1
V: TRBV7-3
CDR3: CASSLGLGTEAFF

J: TRBJ2-1
V: TRBV2
CDR3: CASDRVDNEQFF

J: TRBJ1-2
V: TRBV9
CDR3: CASSVGGPVYGYTF

J: TRBJ2-7
V: TRBV29-1
CDR3: CSVESPAGGFEQYF

J: TRBJ2-4
V: TRBV3-1
CDR3: CASSQVPGTSGIMAKNIQYF

J: TRBJ1-2
V: TRBV20-1
CDR3: CSANVPGHRARGYTF

J: TRBJ2-5
V: TRBV3-1
CDR3: CASSQVAGTVQETQYF

J: TRBJ2-3
V: TRBV3-1
CDR3: CASSQTSGTSTDTQYF

J: TRBJ1-1
V: TRBV7-3
CDR3: CASSLMGHPRGNTEAFF

J: TRBJ2-1
V: TRBV9
CDR3: CASSVEWTREEQFF

J: TRBJ2-1
V: TRBV4-1
CDR3: CASSHLAGGPGYNEQFF

J: TRBJ1-3
V: TRBV12-3/TRBV12-4
CDR3: CASSFGIHSGNTIYF

J: TRBJ2-3
V: TRBV3-1
CDR3: CASSRRAGPTSDTQYF

J: TRBJ2-1
V: TRBV20-1
CDR3: CSASRGGNPGNEQFF

J: TRBJ2-3
V: TRBV29-1
CDR3: CSVAPRGTTDTQYF

J: TRBJ2-7
V: TRBV29-1
CDR3: CSARGGSDSYEQYF

J: TRBJ2-1
V: TRBV10-3
CDR3: CAISERGGPNEQFF

J: TRBJ1-6
V: TRBV5-1
CDR3: CASSSNYNSPLHF

J: TRBJ2-2
V: TRBV4-1
CDR3: CASSHHLSRGTGELFF

J: TRBJ1-1
V: TRBV6-1
CDR3: CATRLLNTEAFF

J: TRBJ2-5
V: TRBV25-1
CDR3: CASSNDREYQETQYF

J: TRBJ2-5
V: TRBV12-3/TRBV12-4
CDR3: CASSSRQGVRETQYF

J: TRBJ2-1
V: TRBV5-1
CDR3: CASSPRTASSASEQFF

J: TRBJ2-7
V: TRBV28
CDR3: CASSLAGAFYEQYF

J: TRBJ2-1
V: TRBV29-1
CDR3: CSARQAPLKEQFF

J: TRBJ2-1
V: TRBV5-6
CDR3: CASSSDRESSYNEQFF

J: TRBJ2-7
V: TRBV27
CDR3: CASSSTPQGAVYEQYF

J: TRBJ2-7
V: TRBV28
CDR3: CASSRTGNRAYEQYF

J: TRBJ2-1
V: TRBV20-1
CDR3: CSARVSGSMTYNEQFF

J: TRBJ2-1
V: TRBV9
CDR3: CASSVMTSGLSNEQFF